What follows is one T cell receptor beta chain and its context. These data belong to a study of response to subunit inactivated influenza vaccine. TCRdb re-called the RT-PCR reads with MiXCR, one entry per CDR3 protein. Here the sample spans approximately 500,000 distinct CDR3 sequences, around 21% being singletons. Trimming removed 5 bases from V and 8 bases from J; junction bases left unmatched: 9. Germline assignment: CDR1 SGHTA and CDR2 FQGNSA. This CDR3 spans 15 amino acids. This same sample was also part of a study on T cells expressing NK-cell markers. This second report adds: The authors generated TCR beta cDNA through 5'RACE template switching with UMIs. Seven donors tested HCMV-seropositive and one tested seronegative among the eight sequenced. An anti-gamma-delta TCR antibody confined sorting to alpha-beta TCR T cells across several of the experiments. Each of six donors carried dominant NKG2C+ clonotypes accounting for about 1.0-8% of CD8+ T cells. Evidence did not settle whether expanded NKG2C+ T cell clones targeted HCMV.

This receptor was identified in a man aged 45-65 years who received an inactivated influenza vaccine. The chain joins TRBV7-2 to TRBJ1-4, with 9 bases that match TRBD1. Sample: CD4+ T cells sorted from PBMCs, taken 11 to 12 days after vaccination. CDR3 DNA: TGTGCCAGCAGCGGGGGGACAGGGCGGGACGAAAAACTGTTTTTT. Translation gives CASSGGTGRDEKLFF.